Listed below are T cell receptor beta chains from one sample, sequenced in a study of blood T cell repertoires in COVID-19. The table came from immunoSEQ multiplex PCR; TCRdb's copy has only in-frame clones and leaves some out. The data contain a few hundred thousand clones, 91% of them singletons. Sequencing was done on a sample of PBMCs or T cells enriched from blood (not recorded which). Receptor source: a human donor in a cohort exposed to, infected with or recovered from COVID-19 (not recorded which). The donor label of this sample is uncertain. CDR3s include the opening cysteine and the closing phenylalanine or tryptophan. The order of the fields is V gene, clone size, J gene, CDR3 length, D gene, CDR3 protein, CDR3 DNA. The D gene is left open where the match is weak. Only some rows state a clone size, as once, few, many or a class for expanded clones.

TRBV6-5,NA,TRBJ1-2,13,NA,CASSYADNYGYTF,TGTGCCAGCAGTTACGCGGATAACTATGGCTACACCTTC
TRBV7-9,once,TRBJ1-1,10,NA,CATENTEAFF,TGTGCCACAGAGAACACTGAAGCTTTCTTT
TRBV29-1,NA,TRBJ1-4,11,TRBD1,CSVSTGEVVFF,TGCAGCGTTTCGACAGGGGAAGTGGTGTTTTTT
TRBV30,NA,TRBJ1-2,14,NA,CAWSVLGGRDGYTF,TGTGCCTGGAGTGTACTAGGTGGGCGAGATGGCTACACCTTC
TRBV6-2/TRBV6-3,few,TRBJ2-7,13,NA,CASSSQVSYEQYF,TGTGCCAGCAGTTCCCAGGTATCCTACGAGCAGTACTTC
TRBV5-1,NA,TRBJ2-5,18,NA,CASSLGLGLAERQETQYF,TGCGCCAGCAGCTTGGGCCTCGGCCTAGCTGAACGCCAAGAGACCCAGTACTTC
TRBV6-5,NA,TRBJ2-7,15,TRBD1,CASSYLRTGHYEQYF,TGTGCCAGCAGTTACCTTCGGACAGGGCACTACGAGCAGTACTTC
TRBV12-5,NA,TRBJ1-4,16,TRBD1,CASGLDPWTGKEKLFF,TGTGCTAGTGGTTTGGATCCTTGGACAGGGAAAGAAAAACTGTTTTTT
TRBV6-2/TRBV6-3,once,TRBJ2-7,15,TRBD1,CASSTTGTGLIEQYF,TGTGCCAGCAGTACCACCGGGACAGGGTTGATCGAGCAGTACTTC
TRBV5-8,NA,TRBJ1-1,13,TRBD1,CASSLQGAAEAFF,TGTGCCAGCAGCTTGCAGGGGGCGGCTGAAGCTTTCTTT
TRBV5-1,NA,TRBJ2-2,18,TRBD2,CASSPRLAGGSNTGELFF,TGCGCCAGCAGCCCGAGACTAGCGGGGGGATCAAACACCGGGGAGCTGTTTTTT
TRBV5-1,once,TRBJ2-3,14,TRBD2,CASSPRSGGDTQYF,TGCGCCAGCAGCCCTAGGAGCGGGGGAGATACGCAGTATTTT
TRBV3-1/TRBV3-2,NA,TRBJ2-2,16,TRBD2,CASSQSGGPNTGELFF,TGTGCCAGCAGCCAAAGCGGGGGGCCGAACACCGGGGAGCTGTTTTTT
TRBV10-3,NA,TRBJ1-4,15,TRBD1,CAISSTRQGSEKLFF,TGTGCCATCAGCAGCACCCGACAGGGTAGCGAAAAACTGTTTTTT
TRBV6-5,NA,TRBJ1-3,15,NA,CASTQAPFSGNTIYF,TGTGCCAGCACCCAAGCCCCATTCTCTGGAAACACCATATATTTT
TRBV29-1,NA,TRBJ1-3,15,NA,CSGHSYRVSGNTIYF,TGCAGCGGCCACTCTTACAGGGTGTCTGGAAACACCATATATTTT
TRBV11-2,NA,TRBJ2-7,14,NA,CASSLGTVSYEQYF,TGTGCCAGCAGCTTAGGGACAGTCTCCTACGAGCAGTACTTC
TRBV11-2,NA,TRBJ2-1,17,NA,CASSLVSGKSSYNEQFF,TGTGCCAGCAGCTTAGTTTCGGGGAAGAGCTCCTACAATGAGCAGTTCTTC
TRBV30,NA,TRBJ2-7,13,TRBD1,CAWGQGNFVEQYF,TGTGCCTGGGGACAGGGTAATTTCGTCGAGCAGTACTTC
TRBV5-1,NA,TRBJ2-2,16,TRBD2,CASSLGLAGDGGELFF,TGCGCCAGCAGCTTGGGACTAGCGGGGGACGGCGGGGAGCTGTTTTTT
TRBV7-2,NA,TRBJ2-7,15,NA,CASSFSSLASYEQYF,TGTGCCAGCAGCTTCAGTTCCCTAGCCTCCTACGAGCAGTACTTC
TRBV5-1,NA,TRBJ1-2,15,NA,CASHLGYGERNGYTF,TGCGCCAGCCATCTCGGCTACGGGGAGCGGAATGGCTACACCTTC
TRBV19,NA,TRBJ1-5,15,TRBD1,CASRTGRISNQPQHF,TGTGCCAGCAGGACAGGGCGGATAAGCAATCAGCCCCAGCATTTT
TRBV18,once,TRBJ1-2,14,NA,CASSQPGLNYGYTF,TGTGCCAGCTCACAGCCGGGACTGAACTATGGCTACACCTTC
TRBV6-1,NA,TRBJ2-7,17,TRBD1,CASSEGDRTGFPYEQYF,TGTGCCAGCAGTGAAGGGGATCGGACAGGCTTTCCCTACGAGCAGTACTTC
TRBV7-6,NA,TRBJ2-7,16,TRBD1,CASCLGTGPPLGEQYF,TGTGCCAGCTGCCTCGGGACAGGGCCCCCTTTGGGGGAGCAGTACTTC